This TCR beta chain was captured by sequencing in a study of T cells after yellow fever vaccination. The J segment lost 3 bases and the V segment lost 1 base, leaving 5 bases of the junction unmatched. This CDR3 has 15 residues. The germline V gene encodes CDR1 SEHNR and CDR2 FQNEAQ (reference sequence). Study outcomes and limitations: Researchers report a weaker secondary response that nonetheless peaked faster, day 5 versus 15. Abundant clonotypes (contaminants from the bulk population) could be present in FACS-sorted repertoires.

One entry per CDR3 protein results from TCRdb running MiXCR on the 5' RACE reads. The sample records roughly 180,000 distinct CDR3 sequences, about 6.2% being singletons. This clonotype has a count of ten or more. Its specificity is not known. The TCR was taken from a man aged 18 to 30 who received the YFV17D yellow fever vaccine. The chain couples TRBV7-9 to TRBJ2-5, with TRBD2 matching 7 bases. Source: CD4+ T cells sorted from PBMCs, taken on the day of the first yellow fever vaccination. CDR3 sequence (DNA): TGTGCCAGCAGCTTAGGGGCTAGCGGTGAAGAGACCCAGTACTTC. The encoded protein is CASSLGASGEETQYF. Combining the CDR3 with reference TRBV7-9 and TRBJ2-5 gives the whole variable domain DTGVSQNPRHKITKRGQNVTFRCDPISEHNRLYWYRQTLGQGPEFLTYFQNEAQLEKSRLLSDRFSAERPKGSFSTLEIQRTEQGDSAMYLCASSLGASGEETQYFGPGTRLLVL.